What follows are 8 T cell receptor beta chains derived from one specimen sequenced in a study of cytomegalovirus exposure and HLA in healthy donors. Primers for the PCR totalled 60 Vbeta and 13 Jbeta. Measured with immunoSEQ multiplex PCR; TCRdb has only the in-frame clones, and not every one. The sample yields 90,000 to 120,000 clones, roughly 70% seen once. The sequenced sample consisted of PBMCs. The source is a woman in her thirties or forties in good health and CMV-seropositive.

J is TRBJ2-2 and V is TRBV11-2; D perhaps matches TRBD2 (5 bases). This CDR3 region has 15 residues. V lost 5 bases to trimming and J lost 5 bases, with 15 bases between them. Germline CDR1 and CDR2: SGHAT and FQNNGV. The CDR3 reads CASSLIRTFTGELFF. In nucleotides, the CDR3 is TGTGCCAGCAGCCTCATAAGGACTTTTACCGGGGAGCTGTTTTTT.

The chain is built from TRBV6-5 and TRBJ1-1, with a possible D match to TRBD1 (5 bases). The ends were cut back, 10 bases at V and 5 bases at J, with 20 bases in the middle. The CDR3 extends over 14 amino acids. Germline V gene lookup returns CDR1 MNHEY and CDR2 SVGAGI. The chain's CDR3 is CATQLTGGRTEAFF. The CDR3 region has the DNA TGTGCCACCCAGTTAACGGGGGGGAGGACTGAAGCTTTCTTT.

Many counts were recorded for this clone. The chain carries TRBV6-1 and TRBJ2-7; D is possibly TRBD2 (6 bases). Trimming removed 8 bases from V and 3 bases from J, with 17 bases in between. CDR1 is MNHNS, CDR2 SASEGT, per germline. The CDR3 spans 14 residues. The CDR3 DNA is TGTGCCAGCGCCCGGGGGTTCCCCTACTACGAGCAGTACTTC. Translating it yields CASARGFPYYEQYF.

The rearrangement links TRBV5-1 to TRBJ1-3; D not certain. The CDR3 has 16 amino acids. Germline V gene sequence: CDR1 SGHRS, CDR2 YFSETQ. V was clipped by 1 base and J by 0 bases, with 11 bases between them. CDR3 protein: CASSLLGRSSGNTIYF. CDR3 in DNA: TGCGCCAGCAGCTTGCTTGGCAGAAGCTCTGGAAACACCATATATTTT.

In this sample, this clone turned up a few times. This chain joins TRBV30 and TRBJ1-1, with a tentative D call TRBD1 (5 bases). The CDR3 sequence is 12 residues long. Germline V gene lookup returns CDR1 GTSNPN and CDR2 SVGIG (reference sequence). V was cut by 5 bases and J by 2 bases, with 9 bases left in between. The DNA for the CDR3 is TGTGCCTGGGACAGCGCCAACACTGAAGCTTTCTTT. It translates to CAWDSANTEAFF.

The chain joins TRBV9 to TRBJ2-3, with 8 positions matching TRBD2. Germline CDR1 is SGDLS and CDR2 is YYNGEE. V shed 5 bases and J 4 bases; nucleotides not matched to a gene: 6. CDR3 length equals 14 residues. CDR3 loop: CASSRGGRADTQYF. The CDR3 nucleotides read TGTGCCAGCAGTCGGGGGGGGCGCGCAGATACGCAGTATTTT.

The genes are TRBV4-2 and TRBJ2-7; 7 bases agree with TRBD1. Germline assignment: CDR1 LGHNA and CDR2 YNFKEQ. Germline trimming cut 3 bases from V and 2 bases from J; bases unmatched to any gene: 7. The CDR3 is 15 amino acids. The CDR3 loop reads CASSQTEDRTYEQYF. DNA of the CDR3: TGTGCCAGCAGCCAGACAGAGGACAGGACCTACGAGCAGTACTTC.

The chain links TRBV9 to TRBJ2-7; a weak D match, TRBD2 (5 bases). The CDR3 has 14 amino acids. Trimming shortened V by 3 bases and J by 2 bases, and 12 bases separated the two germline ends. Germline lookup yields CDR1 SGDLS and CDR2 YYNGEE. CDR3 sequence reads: CASSGQPGAYEQYF. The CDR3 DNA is TGTGCCAGCAGCGGGCAACCCGGGGCCTACGAGCAGTACTTC.